This T cell receptor beta chain was obtained from a study of a mutant IDH1 vaccine in newly diagnosed glioma. Overall study context: Pretreatment consisted of radiotherapy, temozolomide, or both, with most receiving both.

Using immunoSEQ multiplex PCR, the repertoire was profiled, and TCRdb retains in-frame clones only, with some absent. The table lists about 64,000 clones, less than 85% of them singletons. Note on this clone: Antigen specificity is unknown.

Documented time point: week 11, during vaccination. Vaccination comprised doses that each held 300 ug of mutant IDH1 20-mer peptide, plus topical imiquimod. Each tumor in the donors was a new WHO grade 3 or 4 astrocytoma, IDH1-mutant and ATRX-lost. CDR1 KGHSH and CDR2 LQKENI come from the germline V gene. Trimming cost V 2 bases and J 8 bases, with 9 bases left between them. The CDR3 is 12 residues long. The clonotype originates from a woman in her forties or fifties with glioma. The V and J genes are TRBV18 and TRBJ1-2; D is unresolved. The sequencing here drew on PBMCs, taken from a glioma patient whose treatment included an IDH1 peptide vaccine. DNA of the CDR3: TGTGCCAGCTCACCAGCCGAGGAAGGCTACACCTTC. Translation: CASSPAEEGYTF.